One T cell receptor beta chain is described in this entry. V was shortened by 2 bases and J by 4 bases, with 5 bases between the two germline ends. Germline lookup yields CDR1 MNHEY and CDR2 SMNVEV (reference sequence). The length of the CDR3 is 13 residues. The data originate from a study of T cell changes during pregnancy in multiple sclerosis. The repertoire was sequenced with immunoSEQ multiplex PCR; TCRdb's copy has only in-frame clones and lacks some. The profile shows over 15,000 clones, around 90% of them singletons. The receptor was isolated from a female donor in good health, enrolled as a control in a pregnancy study. The genes are TRBV27 and TRBJ1-4, with no clear D. The sample consisted of CD8+ T cells from peripheral blood mononuclear cells, taken after pregnancy. CDR3 sequence: CASSLVINEKLFF. The CDR3 DNA sequence: TGTGCCAGCAGTTTAGTTATTAATGAAAAACTGTTTTTT. The full variable domain, rest sourced from reference TRBV27 and TRBJ1-4, is EAQVTQNPRYLITVTGKKLTVTCSQNMNHEYMSWYRQDPGLGLRQIYYSMNVEVTDKGDVPEGYKVSRKEKRNFPLILESPSPNQTSLYFCASSLVINEKLFFGSGTQLSVL.